A single sample gave rise to the 28 T cell receptor beta chains below, sequenced in a study of immune cell composition in non-small cell lung cancer. Normal lung was taken at the farthest possible site, at least 3 cm from tumour. Produced via immunoSEQ multiplex PCR; TCRdb's table is partial and in-frame only. The data contain about 3,100 clones, 78% of them singletons. Sample: non-adjacent lung tissue. The receptor set was obtained from a human donor with non-small cell lung cancer. The donor label of this sample is uncertain.

The V and J genes are TRBV11-2 and TRBJ1-4; D remains ambiguous. With 2 bases removed from V and 8 bases from J, the gap between germline ends came to 12 bases. CDR1 and CDR2 from the germline V gene are SGHAT and FQNNGV. The CDR3 is made up of 14 amino acids. The DNA of the CDR3 is TGTGCCAGCAGCTTATGGCCCACGGAGGAAAAACTGTTTTTT. This sequence encodes CASSLWPTEEKLFF.

The rearrangement links TRBV5-6 to TRBJ2-3; 11 nucleotides agree with TRBD1. CDR1 is SGHDT and CDR2 is YYEEEE in the germline V gene. CDR3 length: 16 amino acids. The junction had 6 bases not matched to a gene; V was cut back by 2 bases and J by 4 bases. The chain's CDR3 is CASSFVGQGASDTQYF. The CDR3 bases are TGTGCCAGCAGCTTCGTAGGACAGGGGGCGTCAGATACGCAGTATTTT.

This sequence joins TRBV19 and TRBJ1-1, with 7 nucleotides matching TRBD1. Germline V gene sequence: CDR1 LNHDA, CDR2 SQIVND (reference sequence). V lost 6 bases and J lost 4; bases outside the gene matches: 5. The CDR3 loop spans 13 amino acids. Here the CDR3 reads CASSSTGVTEAFF. Written as DNA, the CDR3 is TGTGCCAGTAGCTCTACAGGGGTCACTGAAGCTTTCTTT.

This sequence joins TRBV19 and TRBJ1-5; D is undetermined. CDR3 length: 13 residues. The V end was cut by 3 bases, the J end by 5 bases, with 8 bases between. The germline V gene encodes CDR1 LNHDA and CDR2 SQIVND (reference sequence). The CDR3 sequence is CASSIAGDQPQHF. The CDR3 region has the DNA TGTGCCAGTAGTATTGCTGGAGATCAGCCCCAGCATTTT. Full variable domain (rest looked up from reference TRBV19 and TRBJ1-5): DGGITQSPKYLFRKEGQNVTLSCEQNLNHDAMYWYRQDPGQGLRLIYYSQIVNDFQKGDIAEGYSVSREKKESFPLTVTSAQKNPTAFYLCASSIAGDQPQHFGDGTRLSIL.

The genes are TRBV28 and TRBJ1-1, with D possibly matching TRBD1 (6 bases). The CDR3 totals 13 residues. Trimming removed 5 bases from V and 6 bases from J, with 13 bases in between. Germline CDR1 and CDR2: MDHEN and SYDVKM. The CDR3 region has the DNA TGTGCCAGCAGTCTGGTAGGGGGTTCTGAAGCTTTCTTT. Its translation: CASSLVGGSEAFF.

The chain couples TRBV7-2 to TRBJ1-1; possible D gene TRBD1, 5 bases. Germline loops: CDR1 SGHTA, CDR2 FQGNSA. This CDR3 is 15 amino acids long. V was clipped by 4 bases and J by 6 bases, with 18 bases between them. The DNA for the CDR3 is TGTGCCAGCAGCTCCCGCGGGCCCACGGGGGCTGAAGCTTTCTTT. As protein: CASSSRGPTGAEAFF.

V is TRBV5-1 and J is TRBJ2-3; 10 positions match TRBD2. Trimming cost V 4 bases and J 1 base; bases outside gene matches: 6. Germline CDR1 and CDR2: SGHRS and YFSETQ. The CDR3 totals 16 residues. DNA of the CDR3: TGCGCCAGCAGCAAAGTAGCGGGGGGCCGCACAGATACGCAGTATTTT. Protein sequence: CASSKVAGGRTDTQYF.

V is TRBV6-1 and J is TRBJ2-7; tentatively, D is TRBD2 (6 bases). Per germline, CDR1 MNHNS and CDR2 SASEGT. The CDR3 runs 12 residues. DNA of the CDR3: TGTGCGACGGGGGACCGGGCCTACGAGCAGTACTTC. Amino acids: CATGDRAYEQYF.

This chain links TRBV11-2 with TRBJ1-4, with 7 bases fitting TRBD1. Germline V lookup: CDR1 SGHAT, CDR2 FQNNGV. The CDR3 runs 15 residues. J lost 4 bases, V lost 6 bases, and 8 bases had no gene match. CDR3 residues: CASRKQGFSNEKLFF. The CDR3 coding sequence is TGTGCCAGCAGAAAACAGGGGTTCAGTAATGAAAAACTGTTTTTT.

DNA for the CDR3: TGCGCCAGCAGCGCCCGGGAGGCAGGGCCCCAAGAGACCCAGTACTTC. Translating it yields CASSAREAGPQETQYF. The chain recombines TRBV5-1 with TRBJ2-5; 7 bases are a match to TRBD2. This CDR3 spans 16 amino acids. Losses at the gene ends were 4 bases for V and 1 base for J; bases not matched to a gene: 10. The V gene's germline CDR1 is SGHRS and CDR2 YFSETQ. Full variable domain (rest looked up from reference TRBV5-1 and TRBJ2-5): KAGVTQTPRYLIKTRGQQVTLSCSPISGHRSVSWYQQTPGQGLQFLFEYFSETQRNKGNFPGRFSGRQFSNSRSEMNVSTLELGDSALYLCASSAREAGPQETQYFGPGTRLLVL.

This clone was detected a few times. V usage is TRBV18 and J usage is TRBJ2-3; 7 nucleotides match TRBD1. This CDR3 has 15 amino acids. V lost 4 bases, J lost 9 bases, and 13 bases stayed unmatched. CDR1 and CDR2 from the germline V gene are KGHSH and LQKENI. The DNA for the CDR3 is TGTGCCAGCTCACTAGGGACAGTACCCCCGTGGACGCAGTATTTT. Amino acids: CASSLGTVPPWTQYF.

The genes are TRBV9 and TRBJ2-7; 8 bases agree with TRBD2. V shed 1 base, J shed 6 bases, and the junction held 12 bases outside the gene matches. Germline CDR1 is SGDLS and CDR2 is YYNGEE. CDR3 length equals 16 residues. The CDR3 is CASSVRGTSVGGEQYF. CDR3 sequence (DNA): TGTGCCAGCAGCGTAAGGGGGACTAGTGTTGGGGGCGAGCAGTACTTC. Full variable domain (missing parts from reference TRBV9 and TRBJ2-7): DSGVTQTPKHLITATGQRVTLRCSPRSGDLSVYWYQQSLDQGLQFLIQYYNGEERAKGNILERFSAQQFPDLHSELNLSSLELGDSALYFCASSVRGTSVGGEQYFGPGTRLTVT.

The chain has TRBV6-1 and TRBJ1-2; the D gene is possibly TRBD1 (6 bases). CDR1 is MNHNS and CDR2 is SASEGT in the germline V gene. Trimming stripped 0 bases from V and 7 bases from J, with 15 bases between. The CDR3 extends over 15 amino acids. CDR3 sequence: CASSEALYRAGGYTF. The CDR3 coding sequence is TGTGCCAGCAGTGAAGCGCTCTACAGGGCGGGTGGCTACACCTTC.

This sequence joins TRBV13 and TRBJ1-3, with 7 bases matching TRBD1. In germline, CDR1 is PRHDT, CDR2 FYEKMQ (reference sequence). The CDR3 runs to 15 residues. With 4 bases clipped from V and 1 base from J, the junction kept 4 bases outside the gene matches. In DNA form, the CDR3 reads TGTGCCAGCAGCTCCTCGGACAGGTCTGGAAACACCATATATTTT. Its protein product is CASSSSDRSGNTIYF.

The V gene is TRBV28, the J gene TRBJ2-7, with 8 bases lining up with TRBD1. The length of the CDR3 is 12 residues. With V trimmed by 3 bases and J by 8 bases, 3 bases remained unmatched. Germline CDR1 MDHEN, CDR2 SYDVKM. The DNA of the CDR3 is TGTGCCAGCAGTTTGCAGGGGGCCCAGCAGTACTTC. As protein: CASSLQGAQQYF.

J is TRBJ1-4 and V is TRBV6-5, with no clear D. V was clipped by 0 bases and J by 4 bases, with 6 bases between them. The CDR3 is made up of 14 amino acids. Germline V lookup: CDR1 MNHEY, CDR2 SVGAGI. CDR3 nucleotide sequence: TGTGCCAGCAGTTACTCTTTTCTTAATGAAAAACTGTTTTTT. Translated: CASSYSFLNEKLFF.

The chain recombines TRBV18 with TRBJ2-5; the D gene is possibly TRBD2 (6 bases). This CDR3 comprises 15 residues. The germline V gene has CDR1 KGHSH and CDR2 LQKENI. With 6 bases removed from V and 1 base from J, the gap between germline ends came to 15 bases. The CDR3 DNA reads as TGTGCCAGCTCCTATGTCGCTAGCGCCCAAGAGACCCAGTACTTC. Amino acids: CASSYVASAQETQYF.

This clone has just one count. The chain uses TRBV18 and TRBJ2-7; TRBD1 aligns across 8 bases. This CDR3 is built from 14 residues. Germline CDR1 and CDR2: KGHSH and LQKENI. J lost 2 bases, V lost 3 bases, and 3 bases had no gene match. This CDR3 is CASSPQGAPYEQYF. The CDR3 bases are TGTGCCAGCTCACCGCAGGGGGCCCCCTACGAGCAGTACTTC. The whole variable domain, remainder taken from reference TRBV18 and TRBJ2-7, is NAGVMQNPRHLVRRRGQEARLRCSPMKGHSHVYWYRQLPEEGLKFMVYLQKENIIDESGMPKERFSAEFPKEGPSILRIQQVVRGDSAAYFCASSPQGAPYEQYFGPGTRLTVT.

In its sample, this clone was seen once. The rearrangement joins TRBV9 to TRBJ2-1; D call uncertain. V was trimmed by 0 bases and J by 2 bases, leaving 9 bases between them. The CDR3 sequence is 15 residues long. CDR1 and CDR2 from the germline V gene are SGDLS and YYNGEE. The CDR3 here is CASSVGPETYNEQFF. Here the CDR3 DNA reads TGTGCCAGCAGCGTAGGACCGGAGACCTACAATGAGCAGTTCTTC.

This clone was seen once. The chain recombines TRBV7-9 with TRBJ2-5; 14 bases align to TRBD2. Per germline, CDR1 SEHNR and CDR2 FQNEAQ (reference sequence). The V segment lost 3 bases and the J segment 4 bases; nucleotides outside the gene matches: 4. The CDR3 sequence is 16 residues long. The CDR3 loop is CASSFGLAGGGETQYF. DNA of the CDR3: TGTGCCAGCAGCTTCGGACTAGCGGGAGGAGGAGAGACCCAGTACTTC.

The rearrangement joins TRBV11-2 to TRBJ2-1, with 9 bases lining up with TRBD1. CDR1 SGHAT and CDR2 FQNNGV come from the germline V gene. This CDR3 contains 14 residues. V lost 4 bases and J lost 9; bases outside the gene matches: 7. In nucleotides, the CDR3 is TGTGCCAGCAGCTCAACAACAGGGGGCAGTGAGCAGTTCTTC. This gives the protein CASSSTTGGSEQFF.

The CDR3 is CASSPRTPADTQYF. DNA for the CDR3: TGTGCCAGCAGCCCCAGAACCCCCGCAGATACGCAGTATTTT. V gene TRBV11-2 combines with J gene TRBJ2-3; D not resolved. CDR1 is SGHAT, CDR2 FQNNGV, per germline. The CDR3 extends over 14 amino acids. V lost 5 bases and J 4 bases, leaving 13 bases between the germline ends.

The chain recombines TRBV5-4 with TRBJ2-7; D gene ambiguous. This CDR3 spans 14 amino acids. CDR1 SGHNT and CDR2 YYREEE come from the germline V gene (reference sequence). The V end lost 4 bases, the J end lost 0 bases, and 11 bases lay between the germline ends. The CDR3 reads CASSHPAVSYEQYF. CDR3 in DNA: TGTGCCAGCAGCCACCCGGCGGTCTCCTACGAGCAGTACTTC.

This clone came up a few times. V usage is TRBV25-1 and J usage is TRBJ2-1; 15 nucleotides align to TRBD2. There are 16 residues in the CDR3. V gave up 2 bases and J gave up 15 bases; unmatched junction bases: 11. Germline lookup yields CDR1 MGHDK and CDR2 SYGVNS. The CDR3 nucleotides are TGTGCCAGCAGTGAAAATGACGGGACTAGCGGGAGGCCTTGGTTCTTC. Protein product: CASSENDGTSGRPWFF.

This rearrangement joins TRBV7-8 to TRBJ2-3; a weak D match, TRBD1 (6 bases). This CDR3 comprises 16 residues. V gave up 5 bases and J gave up 0 bases, with 15 bases separating them. The germline V gene encodes CDR1 SGHVS and CDR2 FQNEAQ. CDR3 in DNA: TGTGCCAGCAGCAAGAGAGGGGGACCGAGCACAGATACGCAGTATTTT. As protein: CASSKRGGPSTDTQYF.

The V call is TRBV28, the J call TRBJ1-2; D perhaps matches TRBD1 (5 bases). The germline gives CDR1 MDHEN, CDR2 SYDVKM. The length of the CDR3 is 14 residues. Deletions cut 6 bases from V and 8 bases from J, with 19 bases between. CDR3 nucleotides: TGTGCCAGCAGCTATACAGGTTCCGTGAAAGGCTACACCTTC. It encodes CASSYTGSVKGYTF.

The chain employs TRBV2 and TRBJ2-5, with 11 bases identical to TRBD1. The CDR3 contains 14 residues. J was trimmed by 4 bases and V by 6 bases; bases with no gene match: 4. CDR1 is SNHLY and CDR2 is FYNNEI in the germline V gene. CDR3 sequence reads: CASRDRGLGETQYF. In DNA, the CDR3 is TGTGCCAGCAGGGACAGGGGGCTCGGAGAGACCCAGTACTTC.

Worth noting for this clone: Distinct nucleotide sequences in the sample also encode this CDR3. The chain uses TRBV6-1 and TRBJ2-7; TRBD1 matches 9 bases. Germline values: CDR1 MNHNS, CDR2 SASEGT. The J segment lost 6 bases and the V segment lost 6 bases, leaving 3 bases of the junction unmatched. The CDR3 spans 12 residues. CDR3: CASSGQGSEQYF. CDR3 sequence (DNA): TGTGCCAGCAGCGGACAGGGGAGCGAGCAGTACTTC.